Each of the 26 T cell receptor beta chains below was sequenced from the same sample in a study of radiotherapy plus CTLA-4 blockade in lung cancer. Data came from immunoSEQ multiplex PCR; TCRdb stores just in-frame clones and leaves some out. The sample carries tens of thousands of clones, 77% recorded once. Here the sequenced sample was peripheral blood, taken from a patient treated with radiotherapy plus ipilimumab. Source of these receptors: a human donor with non-small cell lung cancer whose response to radiotherapy plus ipilimumab could not be evaluated.

This clone has only a few counts. A read error may produce the germline difference seen at one junction end. The CDR3 bases are TGTGCCAGCAGTTTTTGGACGTCCGGGACAGGGGTCTTT. It encodes CASSFWTSGTGVF. The chain recombines TRBV28 with TRBJ1-6, with TRBD1 matching over 10 bases. Germline CDR1 MDHEN, CDR2 SYDVKM. The CDR3 is 13 residues long.

V usage is TRBV9 and J usage is TRBJ2-5; no clear D gene. The length of the CDR3 is 11 residues. Germline V lookup: CDR1 SGDLS, CDR2 YYNGEE. With 3 bases removed from V and 4 bases from J, the gap between germline ends came to 4 bases. CDR3 in DNA: TGTGCCAGCAGCGCAGGAGAGACCCAGTACTTC. The encoded protein is CASSAGETQYF.

The J gene is TRBJ2-7, the V gene TRBV6-5; tentatively, D is TRBD2 (6 bases). V lost 6 bases and J lost 2, with 17 bases in between. The CDR3 extends over 15 amino acids. CDR1 MNHEY and CDR2 SVGAGI come from the germline V gene. CDR3 in amino acids: CASRAPGLVTYEQYF. In DNA form, the CDR3 reads TGTGCCAGCAGGGCCCCGGGACTTGTTACCTACGAGCAGTACTTC.

This clone has only a few counts. J is TRBJ1-3 and V is TRBV9; D might be TRBD1 (5 bases). Trimming removed 0 bases from V and 0 bases from J, with 7 bases in between. Germline CDR1 reads SGDLS; CDR2 reads YYNGEE. There are 15 residues in the CDR3. Here the CDR3 DNA reads TGTGCCAGCAGCGTAGTAACAGGCTCTGGAAACACCATATATTTT. Protein sequence: CASSVVTGSGNTIYF.

The V call is TRBV11-3, the J call TRBJ2-5; 7 bases match TRBD1. The junction had 5 bases not matched to a gene; V was cut back by 1 base and J by 3 bases. The germline V gene encodes CDR1 SGHNT and CDR2 YENEEA. CDR3 length: 15 residues. The CDR3 DNA reads TGTGCCAGCAGCTTAGGACAGGGTTCAAAAGAGACCCAGTACTTC. Protein sequence: CASSLGQGSKETQYF.

This clone occurred a few times. The CDR3 coding sequence is TGTGCCAGCAGCCGAGACAGGGTTGAAGCTTTCTTT. Protein: CASSRDRVEAFF. The rearrangement joins TRBV4-2 to TRBJ1-1, with TRBD1 identical over 7 bases. Germline V CDR1 and CDR2: LGHNA, YNFKEQ. After removal of 4 bases from V and 7 bases from J, the junction contained 3 bases not matched to a gene. The length of the CDR3 is 12 residues.

This clone is medium-sized in the sample. The J gene is TRBJ2-7, the V gene TRBV14, with 8 bases aligning to TRBD2. CDR1 is SGHDN and CDR2 is FVKESK in the germline V gene. The CDR3 length is 15 residues. V lost 1 base and J lost 0; bases outside the gene matches: 2. In DNA, the CDR3 is TGTGCCAGCAGCCAAGGAGCGGGGGTCTCCTACGAGCAGTACTTC. Translating gives CASSQGAGVSYEQYF. Full variable domain (remainder filled in from reference TRBV14 and TRBJ2-7): EAGVTQFPSHSVIEKGQTVTLRCDPISGHDNLYWYRRVMGKEIKFLLHFVKESKQDESGMPNNRFLAERTGGTYSTLKVQPAELEDSGVYFCASSQGAGVSYEQYFGPGTRLTVT.

The rearrangement joins TRBV13 to TRBJ1-2, with D maybe TRBD1 (5 bases). The CDR3 extends over 14 amino acids. Germline V gene data show CDR1 as PRHDT and CDR2 as FYEKMQ (reference sequence). V lost 6 bases and J 4 bases, leaving 15 bases between the germline ends. The CDR3 coding sequence is TGTGCCAGCAGAAGGGGAGGGAGAGCCTATGGCTACACCTTC. This encodes CASRRGGRAYGYTF.

J is TRBJ2-1 and V is TRBV5-1; D gene unclear. Germline lookup yields CDR1 SGHRS and CDR2 YFSETQ. Trimming pared 2 bases from V and 3 bases from J, leaving 12 bases between. This CDR3 is built from 15 residues. The CDR3 nucleotides read TGCGCCAGCAGCTTTCTTAGTTCGGTCTACAATGAGCAGTTCTTC. Protein product: CASSFLSSVYNEQFF.

V is TRBV6-5 and J is TRBJ1-2; 11 bases agree with TRBD1. Germline V gene lookup returns CDR1 MNHEY and CDR2 SVGAGI. The CDR3 length is 14 residues. Unmatched junction bases numbered 6, after V lost 5 bases and J lost 7 bases. The CDR3 loop is CASSTRDRGGGYTF. CDR3 in DNA: TGTGCCAGCAGTACCCGGGACAGGGGGGGTGGCTACACCTTC.

A few counts support this clone. The V gene is TRBV28, the J gene TRBJ2-7; no reliable D call. Germline V gives CDR1 MDHEN, CDR2 SYDVKM. V lost 5 bases and J lost 0, with 11 bases in between. The CDR3 has 14 residues. The CDR3 reads CASSTLESSYEQYF. The DNA for the CDR3 is TGTGCCAGCAGTACCCTAGAGAGCTCCTACGAGCAGTACTTC.

The chain couples TRBV9 to TRBJ2-3, with 14 bases that match TRBD2. J was trimmed by 2 bases and V by 4 bases; bases with no gene match: 18. The germline V gene encodes CDR1 SGDLS and CDR2 YYNGEE. The CDR3 is 21 amino acids. CDR3 nucleotide sequence: TGTGCCAGCAGCCTCCCCCCGCCCCTGACTAGCGGGAGGGCCCTCACAGATACGCAGTATTTT. Protein sequence: CASSLPPPLTSGRALTDTQYF. Drawing the rest from reference TRBV9 and TRBJ2-3, the complete variable domain is DSGVTQTPKHLITATGQRVTLRCSPRSGDLSVYWYQQSLDQGLQFLIQYYNGEERAKGNILERFSAQQFPDLHSELNLSSLELGDSALYFCASSLPPPLTSGRALTDTQYFGPGTRLTVL.

This chain connects TRBV28 to TRBJ1-5; the D gene is possibly TRBD1 (5 bases). V was cut by 8 bases and J by 0 bases, with 17 bases left in between. Germline CDR1 and CDR2: MDHEN and SYDVKM. CDR3 length: 16 residues. CDR3 nucleotide sequence: TGTGCCAGCCTTAGTTGGACATTCCCTAGCAATCAGCCCCAGCATTTT. It specifies CASLSWTFPSNQPQHF.

This chain joins TRBV5-6 and TRBJ2-1; 9 bases fit TRBD1. The CDR3 length is 14 residues. Per germline, CDR1 SGHDT and CDR2 YYEEEE. The J segment lost 7 bases and the V segment lost 3 bases, leaving 5 bases of the junction unmatched. The CDR3 spells CASSSGTGWNEQFF. For the CDR3, the DNA is TGTGCCAGCAGCTCAGGGACAGGGTGGAATGAGCAGTTCTTC.

The chain is built from TRBV5-1 and TRBJ1-2, with a weak D call TRBD1 (6 bases). The germline V gene encodes CDR1 SGHRS and CDR2 YFSETQ. Trimming took off 2 bases at V and 3 bases at J, with 14 bases between the two ends. This CDR3 has 15 residues. This CDR3 reads CASSLETGAHYGYTF. The CDR3 DNA follows: TGCGCCAGCAGCTTAGAGACAGGAGCGCACTATGGCTACACCTTC.

J is TRBJ2-7 and V is TRBV9; 10 bases are shared with TRBD2. The length of the CDR3 is 16 residues. Germline CDR1 and CDR2: SGDLS and YYNGEE. V shed 0 bases, J shed 7 bases, and the junction held 10 bases outside the gene matches. For the CDR3, the DNA is TGTGCCAGCAGCGTAGGAACTAGCGGGAACACAGGGGAGCAGTACTTC. Translation gives CASSVGTSGNTGEQYF.

The gene calls are TRBV2 and TRBJ1-2; 7 nucleotides agree with TRBD1. The germline V gene encodes CDR1 SNHLY and CDR2 FYNNEI. This CDR3 comprises 15 residues. V trimming: 2 bases; J trimming: 5 bases; junction bases outside the gene matches: 8. The CDR3 is CASSEWIQGVYGYTF. The CDR3 nucleotides read TGTGCCAGCAGTGAATGGATCCAGGGGGTATATGGCTACACCTTC.

This clone was detected only a few times. CDR3 sequence: CATSSYGARERNTDTQYF. CDR3 bases: TGTGCCACCAGCAGCTATGGGGCCAGGGAAAGGAACACAGATACGCAGTATTTT. This chain connects TRBV15 to TRBJ2-3; a possible D gene is TRBD1 (5 bases). This CDR3 spans 18 amino acids. Per the germline V gene, CDR1 is LNHNV and CDR2 is YYDKDF (reference sequence). Trimming took 3 bases from V and 2 from J, leaving 21 bases between them. The full variable domain, with the rest looked up from reference TRBV15 and TRBJ2-3, is DAMVIQNPRYQVTQFGKPVTLSCSQTLNHNVMYWYQQKSSQAPKLLFHYYDKDFNNEADTPDNFQSRRPNTSFCFLDIRSPGLGDTAMYLCATSSYGARERNTDTQYFGPGTRLTVL.

CDR3 DNA: TGCAGCGTACCCCCCCCCGCCGCATCGGGTTTTTTCCACGAGCAGTACTTC. It codes for CSVPPPAASGFFHEQYF. The V call is TRBV29-1, the J call TRBJ2-7; D not resolved. Between the trimmed V and J ends, which lost 6 bases and 5 bases, there was a span of 29 bases. The CDR3 is 17 residues long. CDR1 and CDR2 from the germline V gene are SQVTM and ANQGSEA.

The gene calls are TRBV6-6 and TRBJ1-2; D remains ambiguous. The CDR3 is made up of 14 amino acids. V was clipped by 8 bases and J by 4 bases, with 17 bases between them. CDR1 MNHNY and CDR2 SVGAGI come from the germline V gene (reference sequence). CDR3 sequence (DNA): TGTGCCAGCCTCCTCGGCGGAGGAGGCTATGGCTACACCTTC. This sequence encodes CASLLGGGGYGYTF.

This clone turned up a few times. The chain uses TRBV10-3 and TRBJ2-7; 7 bases align to TRBD2. V lost 5 bases, J lost 2 bases, and 9 bases stayed unmatched. The CDR3 sequence is 15 residues long. Germline V gene data show CDR1 as ENHRY and CDR2 as SYGVKD. CDR3 nucleotide sequence: TGTGCCATCAGTTTCTTTAGCGGGTCGGCCTACGAGCAGTACTTC. Protein: CAISFFSGSAYEQYF.

The chain joins TRBV7-2 to TRBJ1-6; a weak D match, TRBD1 (6 bases). Germline V lookup: CDR1 SGHTA, CDR2 FQGNSA. V lost 5 bases and J 7 bases, leaving 12 bases between the germline ends. This CDR3 contains 14 residues. In nucleotides, the CDR3 is TGTGCCAGCAGCCCGGACAGTAGAAATTCACCCCTCCACTTT. This sequence encodes CASSPDSRNSPLHF.

This sequence joins TRBV14 and TRBJ2-7; D uncertain. There are 15 residues in the CDR3. The germline V and J ends were trimmed by 5 bases and 6 bases, with 20 bases remaining between them. Germline V gene data show CDR1 as SGHDN and CDR2 as FVKESK. CDR3: CASSTRLSPRGEQYF. The CDR3 coding sequence is TGTGCCAGCAGCACCCGGCTTAGCCCACGTGGCGAGCAGTACTTC.

The chain combines TRBV27 with TRBJ2-3, with D uncertain. CDR3 length: 14 residues. Trimming left V 2 bases short and J 6 bases short, with 12 bases between. Looked up from germline, CDR1 is MNHEY and CDR2 is SMNVEV (reference sequence). The CDR3 protein is CASSLGGLVDTQYF. The DNA for the CDR3 is TGTGCCAGCAGTTTAGGCGGCCTAGTCGATACGCAGTATTTT.

V usage is TRBV5-1 and J usage is TRBJ1-2; tentatively, D is TRBD1 (6 bases). V was trimmed by 2 bases and J by 6 bases, leaving 8 bases between them. The CDR3 runs 12 residues. The germline V gene has CDR1 SGHRS and CDR2 YFSETQ. In DNA, the CDR3 is TGCGCCAGCAGCTTAGACAGGAATGGCTACACCTTC. This gives the protein CASSLDRNGYTF.

This chain uses TRBV9 with TRBJ2-7; perhaps TRBD1 as D (5 bases). Germline V CDR1 and CDR2: SGDLS, YYNGEE. The CDR3 sequence is 16 residues long. With 4 bases removed from V and 1 base from J, the gap between germline ends came to 18 bases. CDR3 residues: CASSSPRGRASYEQYF. The CDR3 bases are TGTGCCAGCAGCTCCCCCCGCGGCAGGGCGTCCTACGAGCAGTACTTC.